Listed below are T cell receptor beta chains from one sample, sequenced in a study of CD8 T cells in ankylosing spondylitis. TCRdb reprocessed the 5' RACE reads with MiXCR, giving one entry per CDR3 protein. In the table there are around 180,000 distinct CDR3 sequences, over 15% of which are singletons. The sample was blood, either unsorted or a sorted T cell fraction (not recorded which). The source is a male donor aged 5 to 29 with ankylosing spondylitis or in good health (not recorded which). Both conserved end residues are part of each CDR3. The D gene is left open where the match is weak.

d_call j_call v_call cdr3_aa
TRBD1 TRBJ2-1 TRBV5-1 CASSVSRDRGLNEQFF
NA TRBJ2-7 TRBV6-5 CASSYRRDGTSYEQYF
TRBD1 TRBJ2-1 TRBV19 CASSIAAGGASYNEQFF
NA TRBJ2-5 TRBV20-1 CSPAGTQYF
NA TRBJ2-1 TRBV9 CASSVWTTGVGNEQFF
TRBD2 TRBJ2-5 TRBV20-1 CSARDSGRGETQYF
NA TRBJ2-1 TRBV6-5 CASSYSRGTHLFF
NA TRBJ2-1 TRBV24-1 CATSDLSRSYNEQFF
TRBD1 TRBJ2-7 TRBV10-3 CAISTGGLTGGFLLYEQYF
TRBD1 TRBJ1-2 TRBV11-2 CASSLTGGNYGYTF
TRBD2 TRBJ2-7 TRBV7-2 CASSSWTSGRHEQYF
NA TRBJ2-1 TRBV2 CASSEAWSNPDGDEQFF
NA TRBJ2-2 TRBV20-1 CSATKTGNTGELFF
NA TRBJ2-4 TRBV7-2 CASSPRSGRRAKNIQYF
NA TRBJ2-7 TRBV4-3 CASSLETGLHEQYF
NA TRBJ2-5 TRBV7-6 CASSLASTLGETQYF
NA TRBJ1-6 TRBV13 CASSFGGNSPLHF
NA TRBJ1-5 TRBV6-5 CASSLGGSKGPQHF
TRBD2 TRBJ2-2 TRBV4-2 CASRPQGSGRAVGELFF
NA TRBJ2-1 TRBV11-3 CASSRKPGVLFDEQFF
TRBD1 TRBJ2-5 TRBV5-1 CASSSDRGQETQYF
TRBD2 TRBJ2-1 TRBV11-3 CASSFGLARDVEQFF
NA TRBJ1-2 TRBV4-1 CASSQPTESQFYGYTF